This T cell receptor beta chain was captured in a study of blood T cell repertoires in COVID-19. Sequencing was performed with immunoSEQ multiplex PCR; in TCRdb, only in-frame clones are kept and a portion is missing. The sample shows approximately 250,000 clones, around 82% of them seen only once. Germline-derived CDR1 and CDR2 are SGHRS and YFSETQ. The CDR3 contains 16 residues. Trimming took 2 bases from V and 7 from J; bases not matched to a gene: 10. The clonotype comes from a human donor in a cohort sampled during active COVID-19. The chain combines TRBV5-1 with TRBJ1-5; the match to TRBD1 covers 9 bases. Sequenced sample: peripheral blood. The CDR3, as DNA: TGCGCCAGCAGCTTCCTCCCCGGGACAGGGAACCAGCCCCAGCATTTT. Translating gives CASSFLPGTGNQPQHF.